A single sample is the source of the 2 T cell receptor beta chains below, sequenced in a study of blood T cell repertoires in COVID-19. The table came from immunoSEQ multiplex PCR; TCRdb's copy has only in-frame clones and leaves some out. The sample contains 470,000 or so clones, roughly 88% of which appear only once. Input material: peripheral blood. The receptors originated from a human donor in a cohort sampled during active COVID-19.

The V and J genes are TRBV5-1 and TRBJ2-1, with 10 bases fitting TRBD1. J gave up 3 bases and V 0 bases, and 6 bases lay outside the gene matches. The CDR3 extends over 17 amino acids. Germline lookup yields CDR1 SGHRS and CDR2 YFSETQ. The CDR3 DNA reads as TGCGCCAGCAGCTTGGTGCCCCGGACAGGGGGCTACAATGAGCAGTTCTTC. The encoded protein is CASSLVPRTGGYNEQFF. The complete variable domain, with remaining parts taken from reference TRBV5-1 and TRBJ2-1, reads KAGVTQTPRYLIKTRGQQVTLSCSPISGHRSVSWYQQTPGQGLQFLFEYFSETQRNKGNFPGRFSGRQFSNSRSEMNVSTLELGDSALYLCASSLVPRTGGYNEQFFGPGTRLTVL.

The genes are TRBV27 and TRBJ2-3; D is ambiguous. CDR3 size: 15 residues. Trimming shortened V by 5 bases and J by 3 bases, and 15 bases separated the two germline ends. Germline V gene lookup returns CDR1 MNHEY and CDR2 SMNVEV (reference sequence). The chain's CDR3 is CASSPRSRRTDTQYF. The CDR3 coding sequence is TGTGCCAGCAGTCCCCGTTCTAGGCGGACAGATACGCAGTATTTT.